The 22 T cell receptor beta chains reported below all come from one sample, sequenced in a study of blood T cell repertoires in COVID-19. Sequencing was performed with immunoSEQ multiplex PCR; in TCRdb, only in-frame clones are kept and a portion is missing. The table lists under 110,000 clones, 85% of them singletons. Sequenced sample: peripheral blood. These receptors were taken from a woman between 65 and 79 years old with active or convalescent COVID-19.

The chain links TRBV18 to TRBJ2-2; 12 nucleotides line up with TRBD2. This CDR3 is built from 18 residues. Germline V gives CDR1 KGHSH, CDR2 LQKENI. Losses at the gene ends were 1 base for V and 5 bases for J; bases not matched to a gene: 8. The CDR3 loop reads CASSPRSSGGAGTGELFF. CDR3 DNA: TGTGCCAGCTCACCACGCTCTAGCGGGGGGGCCGGAACCGGGGAGCTGTTTTTT.

This chain connects TRBV7-8 to TRBJ1-1; 10 positions match TRBD1. Germline V gives CDR1 SGHVS, CDR2 FQNEAQ. The CDR3 has 15 amino acids. Trimming at V came to 2 bases and at J to 6 bases, leaving 6 bases not matched to a gene. Written as DNA, the CDR3 is TGTGCCAGCAGCTTACTCCGGGACAGGGGATCTGAAGCTTTCTTT. Amino acids: CASSLLRDRGSEAFF.

The rearrangement uses TRBV7-9 and TRBJ2-1; no reliable D call. Trimming removed 7 bases from V and 9 bases from J, with 19 bases in between. The CDR3 sequence is 14 residues long. The germline CDR1 and CDR2 sequences are SEHNR and FQNEAQ (reference sequence). The chain's CDR3 is CASTRLADGGEQFF. The CDR3 DNA reads TGTGCCAGCACGAGACTTGCGGATGGCGGTGAGCAGTTCTTC.

The CDR3 coding sequence is TGTGCCTGGAGTTATATTGGGACAGGGGGAGGATATAACTATGGCTACACCTTC. Amino acids: CAWSYIGTGGGYNYGYTF. The rearrangement uses TRBV30 and TRBJ1-2; TRBD1 matches 11 bases. Germline V gene sequence: CDR1 GTSNPN, CDR2 SVGIG (reference sequence). The trim removed 2 bases at V and 1 base at J, leaving 12 bases unmatched. CDR3 length: 18 residues.

This chain uses TRBV28 with TRBJ2-3, with 11 bases aligning to TRBD2. Germline CDR1 reads MDHEN; CDR2 reads SYDVKM. CDR3 length: 17 residues. After removal of 4 bases from V and 3 bases from J, the junction contained 9 bases not matched to a gene. The CDR3: CASSSLSGRAGTDTQYF. The CDR3 DNA follows: TGTGCCAGCAGTTCGCTTAGCGGGAGGGCCGGGACAGATACGCAGTATTTT. Drawing the rest from reference TRBV28 and TRBJ2-3, the complete variable domain is DVKVTQSSRYLVKRTGEKVFLECVQDMDHENMFWYRQDPGLGLRLIYFSYDVKMKEKGDIPEGYSVSREKKERFSLILESASTNQTSMYLCASSSLSGRAGTDTQYFGPGTRLTVL.

The chain links TRBV7-2 to TRBJ2-5; 7 bases line up with TRBD1. Germline CDR1 reads SGHTA; CDR2 reads FQGNSA. The trim removed 5 bases at V and 4 bases at J, leaving 10 bases unmatched. The CDR3 runs to 15 residues. CDR3 amino acids: CASSPHRGQGETQYF. Here the CDR3 DNA reads TGTGCCAGCAGCCCGCACAGGGGCCAGGGAGAGACCCAGTACTTC.

The rearrangement links TRBV5-1 to TRBJ2-7; D possibly corresponds to TRBD1 (5 bases). Between the trimmed V and J ends, which lost 1 base and 4 bases, there was a span of 12 bases. This CDR3 comprises 14 residues. In germline, CDR1 is SGHRS, CDR2 YFSETQ. The CDR3 region is CASSLTQGWYEQYF. The CDR3 DNA is TGCGCCAGCAGCTTGACCCAGGGTTGGTACGAGCAGTACTTC.

The V and J genes are TRBV18 and TRBJ2-1; D not resolved. Germline V gene sequence: CDR1 KGHSH, CDR2 LQKENI. The CDR3 has 12 amino acids. Trimming pared 4 bases from V and 9 bases from J, leaving 10 bases between. CDR3 region: CASSQRGGEQFF. CDR3 DNA sequence: TGTGCCAGCTCACAACGCGGCGGTGAGCAGTTCTTC. Complete variable domain (other parts from reference TRBV18 and TRBJ2-1): NAGVMQNPRHLVRRRGQEARLRCSPMKGHSHVYWYRQLPEEGLKFMVYLQKENIIDESGMPKERFSAEFPKEGPSILRIQQVVRGDSAAYFCASSQRGGEQFFGPGTRLTVL.

The V and J genes are TRBV5-1 and TRBJ1-1; TRBD1 aligns across 9 bases. The CDR3 has 15 residues. The V gene's germline CDR1 is SGHRS and CDR2 YFSETQ. J gave up 1 base and V 0 bases, and 1 base lay outside the gene matches. CDR3 sequence (DNA): TGCGCCAGCAGCTTGGGGGACAGGGCGAACACTGAAGCTTTCTTT. Its protein product is CASSLGDRANTEAFF.

The CDR3 is CASKGAGTGNTIYF. The DNA for the CDR3 is TGTGCCAGCAAGGGGGCAGGAACTGGAAACACCATATATTTT. The chain recombines TRBV11-3 with TRBJ1-3, with 7 nucleotides matching TRBD1. Germline lookup yields CDR1 SGHNT and CDR2 YENEEA. Germline trimming cut 7 bases from V and 2 bases from J; bases unmatched to any gene: 5. CDR3 length equals 14 residues.

The chain links TRBV20-1 to TRBJ2-7; D is perhaps TRBD1 (6 bases). Trimming left V 3 bases short and J 6 bases short, with 9 bases between. Germline values: CDR1 DFQATT, CDR2 SNEGSKA (reference sequence). This CDR3 comprises 11 residues. The CDR3 protein is CSASRGLEQYF. CDR3 DNA sequence: TGCAGTGCTAGCAGGGGTCTCGAGCAGTACTTC.

This clone was seen a single time. The CDR3 DNA reads TGTGCCAGCAGCTTAGAGAGGAGAAGCACAGATACGCAGTATTTT. Translated: CASSLERRSTDTQYF. V is TRBV13 and J is TRBJ2-3, with D hard to call. In germline, CDR1 is PRHDT, CDR2 FYEKMQ (reference sequence). The CDR3 is 15 amino acids. V dropped 1 base and J dropped 0 bases, with 8 bases sitting between them.

The V and J genes are TRBV11-2 and TRBJ2-2, with 13 bases lining up with TRBD2. The CDR3 extends over 16 amino acids. Germline loops: CDR1 SGHAT, CDR2 FQNNGV. Unmatched junction bases numbered 5, after V lost 4 bases and J lost 6 bases. Written as DNA, the CDR3 is TGTGCCAGCAGCTCCTCCGGGACTAGCGGGGCCGGGGAGCTGTTTTTT. This gives the protein CASSSSGTSGAGELFF.

This chain connects TRBV21-1 to TRBJ2-2; the DNA was not used to check the table's D call, TRBD1. TRBV21-1 is described as a pseudogene. This CDR3 is built from 16 residues. The CDR3 bases are TGTGCCAGCAGCAAAGCGGGCGAAGATCCCACCGGGGAGCTGTTTTTT. Protein product: CASSKAGEDPTGELFF.

The chain employs TRBV7-8 and TRBJ2-7; TRBD2 matches 11 bases. The CDR3 contains 15 residues. J lost 4 bases, V lost 2 bases, and 4 bases had no gene match. Germline V gene lookup returns CDR1 SGHVS and CDR2 FQNEAQ. The CDR3 loop reads CASSLLASGGYEQYF. The DNA of the CDR3 is TGTGCCAGCAGCTTATTGGCTAGCGGGGGGTACGAGCAGTACTTC.

This clone was counted once. The chain carries TRBV5-3 and TRBJ1-4, with TRBD1 as a possible D gene (6 bases). TRBV5-3 is an open reading frame, and its role is uncertain. The CDR3 has 13 residues. V gave up 0 bases and J gave up 6 bases, with 6 bases separating them. The chain's CDR3 is CARSLAGDEKLFF. DNA of the CDR3: TGTGCCAGAAGCTTGGCAGGGGATGAAAAACTGTTTTTT.

This chain joins TRBV2 and TRBJ1-5; D may be TRBD1 (5 bases). The CDR3 is 15 amino acids. From germline, CDR1 is SNHLY and CDR2 FYNNEI. Between the trimmed V and J ends, which lost 7 bases and 4 bases, there was a span of 17 bases. This CDR3 reads CASNLEQGLNQPQHF. The CDR3 region has the DNA TGTGCCAGCAACCTCGAGCAGGGTTTGAATCAGCCCCAGCATTTT.

The CDR3 DNA reads TGTGCCAGCAGCCCAAGGCCACTAGCGGGGGGGTCCTACAATGAGCAGTTCTTC. It translates to CASSPRPLAGGSYNEQFF. The chain carries TRBV7-8 and TRBJ2-1; 13 bases agree with TRBD2. V gave up 5 bases and J gave up 1 base; unmatched junction bases: 8. The CDR3 sequence is 18 residues long. Germline V gene sequence: CDR1 SGHVS, CDR2 FQNEAQ.

The chain combines TRBV4-2 with TRBJ2-7; the match to TRBD1 covers 8 bases. V lost 0 bases, J lost 3 bases, and 13 bases stayed unmatched. Germline CDR1 and CDR2: LGHNA and YNFKEQ. This CDR3 is built from 18 residues. The CDR3 DNA sequence: TGTGCCAGCAGCCAAGAATCGGACAGGGTAAATGGGATCTACGAGCAGTACTTC. Translation: CASSQESDRVNGIYEQYF.

The CDR3 sequence: CASSFTGQNYGYTF. The CDR3 DNA follows: TGTGCCAGCAGCTTCACGGGACAGAACTATGGCTACACCTTC. The V gene is TRBV7-2, the J gene TRBJ1-2; 7 bases fit TRBD1. The CDR3 runs to 14 residues. CDR1 is SGHTA and CDR2 is FQGNSA in the germline V gene. V was pared by 3 bases and J by 2 bases, with 3 bases of the junction left unmatched.

V gene TRBV7-2 combines with J gene TRBJ1-2, with D unclear. Per the germline V gene, CDR1 is SGHTA and CDR2 is FQGNSA. Trimming left V 0 bases short and J 4 bases short, with 6 bases between. This CDR3 has 13 amino acids. The CDR3 region has the DNA TGTGCCAGCAGCTTAGCCGTCGGCTATGGCTACACCTTC. Translated: CASSLAVGYGYTF.

This chain links TRBV4-3 with TRBJ2-1; 8 bases align to TRBD2. Germline V gene lookup returns CDR1 LGHNA and CDR2 YSLEER. CDR3 length equals 16 residues. The J segment lost 2 bases and the V segment lost 5 bases, leaving 8 bases of the junction unmatched. The chain's CDR3 is CASSAVAGTTYNEQFF. The CDR3 nucleotides are TGCGCCAGCAGCGCCGTAGCGGGAACAACCTACAATGAGCAGTTCTTC.